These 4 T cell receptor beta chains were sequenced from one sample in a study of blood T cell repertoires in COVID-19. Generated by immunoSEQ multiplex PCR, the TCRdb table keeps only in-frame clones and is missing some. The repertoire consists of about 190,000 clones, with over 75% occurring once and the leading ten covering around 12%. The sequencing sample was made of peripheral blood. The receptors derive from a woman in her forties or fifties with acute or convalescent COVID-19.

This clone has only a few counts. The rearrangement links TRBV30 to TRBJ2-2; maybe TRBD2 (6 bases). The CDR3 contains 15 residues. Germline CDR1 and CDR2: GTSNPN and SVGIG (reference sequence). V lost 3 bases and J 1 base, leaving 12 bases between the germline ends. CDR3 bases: TGTGCCTGGAGGAGGAGGGCTTGGAACACCGGGGAGCTGTTTTTT. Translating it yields CAWRRRAWNTGELFF. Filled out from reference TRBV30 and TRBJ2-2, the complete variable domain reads SQTIHQWPATLVQPVGSPLSLECTVEGTSNPNLYWYRQAAGRGLQLLFYSVGIGQISSEVPQNLSASRPQDRQFILSSKKLLLSDSGFYLCAWRRRAWNTGELFFGEGSRLTVL.

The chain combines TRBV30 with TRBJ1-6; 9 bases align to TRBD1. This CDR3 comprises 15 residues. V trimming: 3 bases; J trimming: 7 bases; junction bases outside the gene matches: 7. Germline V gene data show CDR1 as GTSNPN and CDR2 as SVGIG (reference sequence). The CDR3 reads CAWRTRDRDNSPLHF. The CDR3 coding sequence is TGTGCCTGGAGGACCCGGGACAGGGACAATTCACCCCTCCACTTT.

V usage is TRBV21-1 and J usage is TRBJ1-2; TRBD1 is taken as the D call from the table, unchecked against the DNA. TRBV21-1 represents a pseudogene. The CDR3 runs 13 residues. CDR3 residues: CASSKTYYYGYTF. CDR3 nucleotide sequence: TGTGCCAGCAGCAAGACATACTACTATGGCTACACCTTC.

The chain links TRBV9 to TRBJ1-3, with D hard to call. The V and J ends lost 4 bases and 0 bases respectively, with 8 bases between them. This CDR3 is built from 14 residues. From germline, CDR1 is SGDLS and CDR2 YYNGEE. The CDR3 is CASSSTYSGNTIYF. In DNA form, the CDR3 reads TGTGCCAGCAGCTCGACTTACTCTGGAAACACCATATATTTT.